This T cell receptor (beta chain) was retrieved from a study of cytomegalovirus exposure and HLA in healthy donors. For the study at large: The study's early data release held 80 million to 95 million unique TCRs from HLA-typed donors.

As concerns this clone: Its cognate antigen is unknown.

The CDR3 consists of 14 residues. Germline assignment: CDR1 MDHEN and CDR2 SYDVKM. V was cut by 5 bases and J by 5 bases, with 15 bases left in between. Study conclusions and caveats: Both high specificity and high sensitivity reportedly marked the classifier's diagnosis of cytomegalovirus status. Productive status was seen about 87% or about 30% of the time for most TCR beta V segments in an earlier analysis.

The PCR ran on 60 Vbeta and 13 Jbeta primers. Per the authors' pipeline: Later, 65 million to 85 million unique TCR beta chains were counted in an analysis, and roughly 11 million of them were shared. Libraries were prepared by immunoSEQ multiplex PCR; TCRdb keeps only in-frame clonotypes and omits some of them. V and J calls plus clone size are reproduced from that table; the DNA served to infer D and trimming. Of 170,000 or so clones in the sample, about 82% were seen once. The source material was PBMCs. The origin of this receptor is a woman aged 45 to 65 in good health and CMV-seropositive. The J gene is TRBJ1-2, the V gene TRBV28; D is undetermined. The CDR3 here is CASSPAADRYGYTF. As DNA, the CDR3 is TGTGCCAGCAGTCCGGCCGCGGATCGTTATGGCTACACCTTC.